Sequencing of this TCR beta chain was carried out in a study of blood T cell repertoires in COVID-19. Study-level information: Italy, Spain and the United States were the sources of the convalescent and acute COVID-19 samples. T cells, B-cell-depleted T cells, or PBMCs provided the cDNA or gDNA that served as material.

Measured with immunoSEQ multiplex PCR; TCRdb has only the in-frame clones, and not every one. The profile shows approximately 210,000 clones, 82% of them singletons. The germline V gene has CDR1 SGHRS and CDR2 YFSETQ. The CDR3 is made up of 15 amino acids. The germline V and J ends were trimmed by 4 bases and 0 bases, with 11 bases remaining between them. Material: peripheral blood. V and J are TRBV5-1 and TRBJ1-5; no clear D. The sequence was obtained from a woman older than 75 with acute or convalescent COVID-19. The CDR3 region is CASSLGTISNQPQHF. As DNA, the CDR3 is TGCGCCAGCAGCCTCGGCACTATTAGCAATCAGCCCCAGCATTTT.